The 22 T cell receptor beta chains below all came from one sample that was sequenced in a study of CD8 T cells in ankylosing spondylitis. TCRdb processed the 5' RACE reads anew with MiXCR; each CDR3 protein has one entry. This repertoire shows about 120,000 distinct CDR3 sequences, roughly 13% found once; its top ten account for approximately 3.1%. The source material was blood, either unsorted or a sorted T cell fraction (not recorded which). These receptors were obtained from a female donor with ankylosing spondylitis or in good health (not recorded which).

The chain combines TRBV5-1 with TRBJ1-4; 12 nucleotides agree with TRBD1. CDR1 and CDR2 (germline): SGHRS, YFSETQ. The CDR3 consists of 17 residues. Losses at the gene ends were 5 bases for V and 7 bases for J; bases not matched to a gene: 12. The CDR3 DNA reads as TGCGCCAGCAGTCGAGTTACCGGGACAGGGGGCAGTGAAAAACTGTTTTTT. It encodes CASSRVTGTGGSEKLFF.

This clonotype has ten or more counts. This chain links TRBV5-1 with TRBJ1-1, with D perhaps matching TRBD1 (5 bases). Germline CDR1 SGHRS, CDR2 YFSETQ. V gave up 4 bases and J gave up 1 base, with 11 bases separating them. This CDR3 has 14 residues. In DNA form, the CDR3 reads TGCGCCAGCAGCACGGGACCGGAGAACACTGAAGCTTTCTTT. Translated, it gives CASSTGPENTEAFF.

This clonotype was counted ten times or more. The chain links TRBV12-3 or TRBV12-4 to TRBJ2-7; TRBD1 or TRBD2 may be the D gene (5 bases each). Between the trimmed V and J ends, which lost 5 bases and 1 base, there was a span of 15 bases. This CDR3 is built from 15 residues. In DNA, the CDR3 is TGTGCCAGCAGTCAACGACGGGACCATTCCTACGAGCAGTACTTC. Protein: CASSQRRDHSYEQYF.

This clonotype came up a few times. The V gene is TRBV5-1, the J gene TRBJ2-3; tentatively, D is TRBD1 (6 bases). Germline CDR1 and CDR2: SGHRS and YFSETQ. The V and J ends lost 1 base and 5 bases respectively, with 14 bases between them. This CDR3 has 15 residues. The CDR3 DNA reads TGCGCCAGCAGCTTGCCCGCTAGAGGGGGAGATACGCAGTATTTT. Encoded protein: CASSLPARGGDTQYF.

This chain links TRBV20-1 with TRBJ2-7; tentatively, D is TRBD1 (6 bases). V lost 3 bases and J 0 bases, leaving 15 bases between the germline ends. Germline loops: CDR1 DFQATT, CDR2 SNEGSKA (reference sequence). This CDR3 comprises 15 residues. DNA of the CDR3: TGCAGTGCTAGTGGCACAGGGAAACCCTCCTACGAGCAGTACTTC. Amino acid sequence: CSASGTGKPSYEQYF.

This clonotype has only a few counts. The junction does not match germline at one end; this may be a read error. V usage is TRBV7-7 and J usage is TRBJ2-7, with no clear D. The CDR3 consists of 14 residues. CDR1 is SSHAT, CDR2 FNYEAQ, per germline (reference sequence). This chain's CDR3 is CASSPGLQDYEQYF. The CDR3, as DNA: TGTGCTAGCAGCCCTGGCCTGCAGGACTACGAGCAGTACTTC.

The V and J genes are TRBV5-1 and TRBJ1-4; possible D gene TRBD1, 5 bases. In germline, CDR1 is SGHRS, CDR2 YFSETQ. The ends were cut back, 0 bases at V and 8 bases at J, with 14 bases in the middle. The CDR3 has 15 residues. Written as DNA, the CDR3 is TGCGCCAGCAGCTTGGCCGACAGCCCGGCGGAAAAACTGTTTTTT. Its translation: CASSLADSPAEKLFF.

This clonotype was seen a handful of times. This chain uses TRBV6-1 with TRBJ1-4; D is ambiguous. Germline V lookup: CDR1 MNHNS, CDR2 SASEGT. The CDR3 covers 15 residues. V was pared by 6 bases and J by 8 bases, with 19 bases between. Here the CDR3 DNA reads TGTGCCAGCAGGGGAGGCGCCTCTCCGGGGGAAAAACTGTTTTTT. It codes for CASRGGASPGEKLFF.

About this clonotype itself: A read error may explain this, as a much larger clone is one base away. The chain employs TRBV5-1 and TRBJ2-7; 9 nucleotides align to TRBD1. The CDR3 is 15 residues long. V was pared by 10 bases and J by 7 bases, with 18 bases of the junction left unmatched. Germline CDR1 SGHRS, CDR2 YFSETQ. The CDR3 sequence: CAGPPGQGISGEQYF. The DNA for the CDR3 is TGCGCCGGCCCCCCGGGACAGGGTATTTCGGGGGAGCAGTACTTC. The full variable domain, completed using reference TRBV5-1 and TRBJ2-7, is KAGVTQTPRYLIKTRGQQVTLSCSPISGHRSVSWYQQTPGQGLQFLFEYFSETQRNKGNFPGRFSGRQFSNSRSEMNVSTLELGDSALYLCAGPPGQGISGEQYFGPGTRLTVT.

This clonotype was recorded at least ten times. The chain couples TRBV20-1 to TRBJ2-7, with D tentatively TRBD1 (7 bases). The V and J ends lost 6 bases and 5 bases respectively, with 20 bases between them. The CDR3 is 14 amino acids. Per the germline V gene, CDR1 is DFQATT and CDR2 is SNEGSKA (reference sequence). CDR3 region: CSATRGAPFNEQYF. The CDR3 DNA reads as TGCAGTGCAACCAGGGGGGCTCCATTCAACGAGCAGTACTTC.

The genes are TRBV6-1 and TRBJ1-5; no reliable D call. CDR1 and CDR2 (germline): MNHNS, SASEGT. This CDR3 is built from 13 residues. V lost 5 bases, J lost 5 bases, and 10 bases lay in between. The CDR3 DNA is TGTGCCAGCAGTAAACAAGGAGATCAGCCCCAGCATTTT. Translation gives CASSKQGDQPQHF.

In its sample, this clonotype was seen many times. The V call is TRBV20-1, the J call TRBJ2-3; no definite D call. Trimming removed 6 bases at V and 2 bases at J, with 15 bases between. CDR1 and CDR2 from the germline V gene are DFQATT and SNEGSKA (reference sequence). The CDR3 covers 14 residues. The CDR3 sequence: CSARAPRNTDTQYF. CDR3 DNA: TGCAGTGCCCGTGCGCCTCGGAACACAGATACGCAGTATTTT.

V and J are TRBV27 and TRBJ2-7, with D uncertain. This CDR3 has 12 residues. Germline V gene sequence: CDR1 MNHEY, CDR2 SMNVEV (reference sequence). Deletions cut 7 bases from V and 2 bases from J, with 9 bases between. CDR3 amino acids: CASTLIPYEQYF. The CDR3 region has the DNA TGTGCCAGCACCCTAATCCCCTACGAGCAGTACTTC.

Ten or more counts support this clonotype. The rearrangement links TRBV12-3 or TRBV12-4 to TRBJ1-1; 9 bases map to TRBD1. Trimming cost V 6 bases and J 2 bases; bases outside gene matches: 4. The CDR3 has 14 residues. In nucleotides, the CDR3 is TGTGCCAGCAGACCAACAGGGGGCAACACTGAAGCTTTCTTT. It translates to CASRPTGGNTEAFF.

The chain combines TRBV12-3 or TRBV12-4 with TRBJ2-6; unclear D gene. Trimming left V 6 bases short and J 2 bases short, with 5 bases between. The CDR3 has 13 residues. CDR3 DNA: TGTGCCAGCAGGGTCCCTGGGGCCAACGTCCTGACTTTC. Its protein is CASRVPGANVLTF.

This clonotype has ten or more counts. This chain joins TRBV7-9 and TRBJ2-3; D is perhaps TRBD1 (6 bases). This CDR3 is 12 amino acids long. Trimming cost V 1 base and J 13 bases, with 12 bases left between them. Per the germline V gene, CDR1 is SEHNR and CDR2 is FQNEAQ (reference sequence). The CDR3 coding sequence is TGTGCCAGCAGCTTAGAGGTGGGACACAAGTATTTT. The encoded protein is CASSLEVGHKYF. Together with reference TRBV7-9 and TRBJ2-3, the CDR3 gives the full variable domain: DTGVSQNPRHKITKRGQNVTFRCDPISEHNRLYWYRQTLGQGPEFLTYFQNEAQLEKSRLLSDRFSAERPKGSFSTLEIQRTEQGDSAMYLCASSLEVGHKYFGPGTRLTVL.

This clonotype was observed at least ten times. The chain has TRBV5-1 and TRBJ2-3; D may correspond to TRBD1 or TRBD2 (5 bases each). Germline assignment: CDR1 SGHRS and CDR2 YFSETQ. V lost 5 bases and J 2 bases, leaving 15 bases between the germline ends. The CDR3 extends over 15 amino acids. CDR3 bases: TGCGCCAGCAGTTTAGTGGGGGAGACCACAGATACGCAGTATTTT. This translates into CASSLVGETTDTQYF. The whole variable domain, remainder taken from reference TRBV5-1 and TRBJ2-3, is KAGVTQTPRYLIKTRGQQVTLSCSPISGHRSVSWYQQTPGQGLQFLFEYFSETQRNKGNFPGRFSGRQFSNSRSEMNVSTLELGDSALYLCASSLVGETTDTQYFGPGTRLTVL.

Many counts were recorded for this clonotype. This chain joins TRBV20-1 and TRBJ2-2; no definite D call. With 0 bases removed from V and 4 bases from J, the gap between germline ends came to 6 bases. The CDR3 consists of 13 residues. The V gene's germline CDR1 is DFQATT and CDR2 SNEGSKA (reference sequence). The CDR3 loop is CSARESGTGELFF. The CDR3 DNA reads TGCAGTGCTAGAGAGTCCGGCACCGGGGAGCTGTTTTTT.

The genes are TRBV9 and TRBJ1-3; 7 nucleotides agree with TRBD1. Germline CDR1 reads SGDLS; CDR2 reads YYNGEE. The CDR3 consists of 16 residues. V lost 3 bases to trimming and J lost 1 base; unmatched junction nucleotides: 7. The CDR3 protein is CASSDRQGESGNTIYF. The CDR3 nucleotides are TGTGCCAGCAGCGACCGACAGGGAGAATCTGGAAACACCATATATTTT.

The chain combines TRBV7-8 with TRBJ1-4; D gene uncertain. The CDR3 loop spans 16 amino acids. The germline V and J ends were trimmed by 0 bases and 2 bases, with 10 bases remaining between them. Germline V gene sequence: CDR1 SGHVS, CDR2 FQNEAQ. CDR3 residues: CASSLAPAGTNEKLFF. In DNA, the CDR3 is TGTGCCAGCAGCTTAGCGCCAGCGGGGACTAATGAAAAACTGTTTTTT. Supplemented by reference TRBV7-8 and TRBJ1-4, the full variable domain reads GAGVSQSPRYKVAKRGQDVALRCDPISGHVSLFWYQQALGQGPEFLTYFQNEAQLDKSGLPSDRFFAERPEGSVSTLKIQRTQQEDSAVYLCASSLAPAGTNEKLFFGSGTQLSVL.

This clonotype has ten or more counts. This sequence joins TRBV9 and TRBJ1-4; TRBD1 agrees at 7 bases. CDR3 size: 16 residues. With V trimmed by 3 bases and J by 2 bases, 7 bases remained unmatched. The germline gives CDR1 SGDLS, CDR2 YYNGEE. The CDR3 here is CASSAGQSDTNEKLFF. CDR3 in DNA: TGTGCCAGCAGCGCGGGACAGTCCGATACTAATGAAAAACTGTTTTTT.

This clonotype was seen a handful of times. The chain links TRBV12-3 or TRBV12-4 to TRBJ1-1; weak D call: TRBD1 (5 bases). V dropped 3 bases and J dropped 4 bases, with 12 bases sitting between them. The CDR3 is 14 residues long. This CDR3 reads CASSLGEFGTEAFF. The CDR3 nucleotides read TGTGCCAGCAGTTTGGGGGAATTTGGCACTGAAGCTTTCTTT.